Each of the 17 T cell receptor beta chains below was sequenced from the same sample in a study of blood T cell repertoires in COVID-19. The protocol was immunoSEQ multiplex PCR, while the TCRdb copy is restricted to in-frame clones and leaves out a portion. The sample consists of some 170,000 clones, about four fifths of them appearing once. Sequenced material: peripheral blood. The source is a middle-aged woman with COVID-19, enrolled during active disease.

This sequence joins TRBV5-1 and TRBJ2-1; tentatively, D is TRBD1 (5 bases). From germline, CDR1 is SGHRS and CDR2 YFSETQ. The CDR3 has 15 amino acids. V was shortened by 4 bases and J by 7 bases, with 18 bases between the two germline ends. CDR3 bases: TGCGCCAGCAGCCCGGACAAGGCACAAGCTAATGAGCAGTTCTTC. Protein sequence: CASSPDKAQANEQFF. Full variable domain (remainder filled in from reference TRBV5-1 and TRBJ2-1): KAGVTQTPRYLIKTRGQQVTLSCSPISGHRSVSWYQQTPGQGLQFLFEYFSETQRNKGNFPGRFSGRQFSNSRSEMNVSTLELGDSALYLCASSPDKAQANEQFFGPGTRLTVL.

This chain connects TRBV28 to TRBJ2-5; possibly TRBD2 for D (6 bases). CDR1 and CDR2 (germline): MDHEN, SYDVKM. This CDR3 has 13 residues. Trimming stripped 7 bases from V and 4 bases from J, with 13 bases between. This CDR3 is CASTRRGRETQYF. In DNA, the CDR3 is TGTGCCAGCACCCGGAGGGGTAGAGAGACCCAGTACTTC.

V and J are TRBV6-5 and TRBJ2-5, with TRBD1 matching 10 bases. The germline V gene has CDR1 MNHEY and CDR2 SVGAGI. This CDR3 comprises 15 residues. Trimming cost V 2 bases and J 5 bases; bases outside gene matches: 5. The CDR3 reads CASSYDRGRAETQYF. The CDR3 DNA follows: TGTGCCAGCAGTTACGACAGGGGGCGGGCGGAGACCCAGTACTTC.

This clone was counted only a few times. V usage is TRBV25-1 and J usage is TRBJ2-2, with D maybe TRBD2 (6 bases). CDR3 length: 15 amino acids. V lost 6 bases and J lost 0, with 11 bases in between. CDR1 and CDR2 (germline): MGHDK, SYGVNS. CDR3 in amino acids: CASRGGAPNTGELFF. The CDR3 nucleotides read TGTGCCAGCAGGGGAGGTGCGCCGAACACCGGGGAGCTGTTTTTT.

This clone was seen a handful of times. The CDR3 loop is CAWSVSTSRQFF. CDR3 coding DNA: TGTGCCTGGAGTGTATCAACTAGCAGGCAGTTCTTC. The rearrangement uses TRBV30 and TRBJ2-1; tentative D call: TRBD2 (6 bases). V was trimmed by 0 bases and J by 12 bases, leaving 12 bases between them. CDR1 and CDR2 from the germline V gene are GTSNPN and SVGIG (reference sequence). The CDR3 loop spans 12 amino acids.

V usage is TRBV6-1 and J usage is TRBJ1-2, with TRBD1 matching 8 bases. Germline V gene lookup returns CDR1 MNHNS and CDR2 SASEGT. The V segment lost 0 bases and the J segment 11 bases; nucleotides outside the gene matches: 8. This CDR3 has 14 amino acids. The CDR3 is CASSEAGTGLGYTF. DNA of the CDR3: TGTGCCAGCAGTGAAGCCGGGACAGGTCTGGGGTACACCTTC.

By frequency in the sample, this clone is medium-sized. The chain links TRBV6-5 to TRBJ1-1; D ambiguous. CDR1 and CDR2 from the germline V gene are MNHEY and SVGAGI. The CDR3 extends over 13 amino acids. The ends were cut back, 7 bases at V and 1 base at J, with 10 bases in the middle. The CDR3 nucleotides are TGTGCCAGCATGATACAGCAGAACACTGAAGCTTTCTTT. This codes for CASMIQQNTEAFF.

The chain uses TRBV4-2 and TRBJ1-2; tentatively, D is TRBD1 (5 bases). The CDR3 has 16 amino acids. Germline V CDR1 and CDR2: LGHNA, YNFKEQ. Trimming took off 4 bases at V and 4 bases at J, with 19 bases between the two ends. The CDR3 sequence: CASSRSRGPAGYGYTF. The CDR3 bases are TGTGCCAGCAGCCGGTCAAGGGGTCCCGCCGGCTATGGCTACACCTTC.

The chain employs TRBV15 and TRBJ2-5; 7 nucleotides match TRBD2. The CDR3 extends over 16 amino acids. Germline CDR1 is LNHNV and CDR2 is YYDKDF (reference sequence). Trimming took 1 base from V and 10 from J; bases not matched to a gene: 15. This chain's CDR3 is CATSRAGDYQTGIQYF. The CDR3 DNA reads TGTGCCACCAGCAGAGCGGGGGACTACCAGACCGGTATCCAGTACTTC.

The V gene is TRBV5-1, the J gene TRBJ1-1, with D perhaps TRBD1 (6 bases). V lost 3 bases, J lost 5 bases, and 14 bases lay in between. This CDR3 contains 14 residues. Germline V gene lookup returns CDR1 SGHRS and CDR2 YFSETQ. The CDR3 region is CASSSQGGATEAFF. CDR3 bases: TGCGCCAGCAGCTCCCAAGGGGGGGCGACTGAAGCTTTCTTT.

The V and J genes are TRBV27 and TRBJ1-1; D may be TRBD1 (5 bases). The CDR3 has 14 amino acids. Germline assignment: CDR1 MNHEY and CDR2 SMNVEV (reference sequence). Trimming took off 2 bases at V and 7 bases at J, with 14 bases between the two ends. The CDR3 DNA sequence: TGTGCCAGCAGTTTAAGGGGCCGGGGGTTTGAAGCTTTCTTT. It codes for CASSLRGRGFEAFF.

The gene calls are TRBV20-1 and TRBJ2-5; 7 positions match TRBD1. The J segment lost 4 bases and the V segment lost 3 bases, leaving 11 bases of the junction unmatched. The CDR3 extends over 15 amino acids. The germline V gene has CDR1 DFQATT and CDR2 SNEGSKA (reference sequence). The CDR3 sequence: CSASVGGTRRETQYF. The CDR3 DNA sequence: TGCAGTGCTAGTGTAGGGGGCACTCGGAGAGAGACCCAGTACTTC.

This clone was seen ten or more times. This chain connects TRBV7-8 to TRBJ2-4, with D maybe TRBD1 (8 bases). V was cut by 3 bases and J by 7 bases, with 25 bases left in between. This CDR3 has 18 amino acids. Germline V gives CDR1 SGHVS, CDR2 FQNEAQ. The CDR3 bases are TGTGCCAGCAGCTTTACCTCCAGACAGGGGTCCGGGAGGAACATTCAGTACTTC. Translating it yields CASSFTSRQGSGRNIQYF. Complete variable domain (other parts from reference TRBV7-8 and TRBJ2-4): GAGVSQSPRYKVAKRGQDVALRCDPISGHVSLFWYQQALGQGPEFLTYFQNEAQLDKSGLPSDRFFAERPEGSVSTLKIQRTQQEDSAVYLCASSFTSRQGSGRNIQYFGAGTRLSVL.

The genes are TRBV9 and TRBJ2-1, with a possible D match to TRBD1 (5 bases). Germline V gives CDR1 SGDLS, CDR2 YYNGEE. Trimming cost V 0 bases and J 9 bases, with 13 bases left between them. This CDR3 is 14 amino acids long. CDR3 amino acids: CASSVDSWGGEQFF. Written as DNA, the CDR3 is TGTGCCAGCAGCGTAGACTCTTGGGGCGGTGAGCAGTTCTTC.

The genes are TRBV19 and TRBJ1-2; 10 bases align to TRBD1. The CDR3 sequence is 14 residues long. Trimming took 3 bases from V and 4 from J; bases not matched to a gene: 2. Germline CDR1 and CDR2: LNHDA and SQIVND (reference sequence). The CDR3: CASSMDRGFYGYTF. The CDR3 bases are TGTGCCAGTAGTATGGACAGGGGGTTCTATGGCTACACCTTC.

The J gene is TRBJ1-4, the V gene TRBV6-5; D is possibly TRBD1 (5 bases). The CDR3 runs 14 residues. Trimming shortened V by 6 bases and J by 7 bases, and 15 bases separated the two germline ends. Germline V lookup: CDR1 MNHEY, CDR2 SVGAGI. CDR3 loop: CASRKWGRAEKLFF. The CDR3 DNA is TGTGCCAGCAGGAAATGGGGCAGGGCTGAAAAACTGTTTTTT.

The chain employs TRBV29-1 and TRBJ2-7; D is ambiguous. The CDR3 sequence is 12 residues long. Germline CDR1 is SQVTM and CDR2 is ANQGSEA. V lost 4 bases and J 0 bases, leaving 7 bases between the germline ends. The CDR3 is CSVVLHSYEQYF. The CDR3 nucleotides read TGCAGCGTTGTACTACACTCCTACGAGCAGTACTTC.